Below, 22 T cell receptor beta chains from the same sample are listed, as sequenced in a study of tumor-infiltrating lymphocytes in primary liver carcinoma. For each extraction, RNA and DNA were obtained together from approximately 20-30 mg of unsorted bulk tissue. Starting material of approximately 500 ng total RNA yielded TCR beta cDNA via a constant-region primer. Libraries for TCR beta were built through three nested multiplex PCR rounds, which together made up a slightly modified ARM-PCR procedure. The first two PCR rounds used TRBV1-TRBV30 primers with a Cbeta primer, approximately 9 cycles each. Using its own MiXCR run on the multiplex PCR reads, TCRdb lists one record per CDR3 protein. The sample holds fewer than 85,000 distinct CDR3 sequences, approximately 70% seen once. Sequences were obtained from tumor-adjacent normal liver tissue. Receptor source: a middle-aged man with primary liver carcinoma and hepatitis B virus infection.

As regards this clonotype: A single base separates this from a much larger clone, so it may be a read error. This chain links TRBV28 with TRBJ2-3; the match to TRBD2 covers 8 bases. The CDR3 totals 16 residues. Germline V gives CDR1 MDHEN, CDR2 SYDVKM. The CDR3: CASSSPGGMGTVTQYF. The CDR3 coding sequence is TGTGCCAGCAGTTCCCCGGGGGGGATGGGCACAGTTACGCAGTATTTT.

V usage is TRBV6-4 and J usage is TRBJ1-2, with D possibly being TRBD1 (5 bases). The CDR3 has 14 amino acids. CDR1 and CDR2 from the germline V gene are MRHNA and SNTAGT. Trimming stripped 8 bases from V and 3 bases from J, with 16 bases between. For the CDR3, the DNA is TGTGCCAGCTCTGAAGGCAGGGATGACTATGGCTACACCTTC. Translated: CASSEGRDDYGYTF.

V usage is TRBV12-3 or TRBV12-4 and J usage is TRBJ2-1; possible D gene TRBD2, 6 bases. The CDR3 runs to 16 residues. V was clipped by 8 bases and J by 7 bases, with 24 bases between them. The CDR3 sequence: CASVRRGGDLLNEQFF. CDR3 nucleotide sequence: TGTGCCAGCGTCCGAAGGGGCGGGGATTTACTTAATGAGCAGTTCTTC.

Concerning this clonotype: With a much larger clone just one base away, this may be a read error. The chain couples TRBV11-2 to TRBJ2-3, with 11 bases that match TRBD2. The V gene's germline CDR1 is SGHAT and CDR2 FQNNGV. The CDR3 contains 15 residues. The CDR3 DNA is TGTGACAGCAGAGGGACTAGCGGAGACACAGATACGCAGTATTTT. Translated, it gives CDSRGTSGDTDTQYF.

This clonotype has only a few counts. The chain is built from TRBV4-2 and TRBJ2-1; 10 bases line up with TRBD1. Per germline, CDR1 LGHNA and CDR2 YNFKEQ. V was pared by 6 bases and J by 5 bases, with 10 bases of the junction left unmatched. The CDR3 has 16 amino acids. The CDR3 loop is CASSHTGGQGNNEQFF. The CDR3 bases are TGTGCCAGCAGTCACACCGGGGGACAGGGGAACAATGAGCAGTTCTTC.

This clonotype was observed a handful of times. The chain joins TRBV29-1 to TRBJ1-4, with D possibly TRBD1 on 6 matching bases. This CDR3 is 14 amino acids long. The germline V gene has CDR1 SQVTM and CDR2 ANQGSEA. CDR3 residues: CSTSGRGHYEKLFF. In DNA, the CDR3 is TGCAGTACTTCTGGACGGGGACATTATGAAAAACTGTTTTTT.

This clonotype showed up many times. The chain combines TRBV28 with TRBJ1-5; the D gene is possibly TRBD1 (5 bases). The CDR3 loop spans 13 amino acids. Per the germline V gene, CDR1 is MDHEN and CDR2 is SYDVKM. Trimming shortened V by 5 bases and J by 10 bases, and 15 bases separated the two germline ends. In DNA, the CDR3 is TGTGCCAGCAGTCTAGGGGCGAGTCGTCCCCAGCATTTT. This encodes CASSLGASRPQHF.

CDR3 protein: CASSYVRGPDTQYF. The CDR3 bases are TGTGCCAGCAGCTACGTCAGGGGGCCGGATACGCAGTATTTT. The V call is TRBV5-5, the J call TRBJ2-3; TRBD1 matches at 8 bases. The CDR3 is 14 amino acids. J gave up 6 bases and V 3 bases, and 6 bases lay outside the gene matches. Germline V gene data show CDR1 as SGHKS and CDR2 as YYEKEE (reference sequence).

Worth noting for this clonotype: With a much larger clone just one base away, this may be a read error. In DNA form, the CDR3 reads TGTGCCAGCAGCCTCCGGGCTCGAGAGACCCAGTACTTC. It yields the protein CASSLRARETQYF. V usage is TRBV16 and J usage is TRBJ2-5; D is ambiguous. The CDR3 contains 13 residues. V was trimmed by 4 bases and J by 4 bases, leaving 10 bases between them. The germline gives CDR1 KGHSY, CDR2 FQNENV.

Turning to this clonotype: At one end the junction does not follow the germline gene, possibly because of a read error. The chain has TRBV10-3 and TRBJ2-1, with 8 bases aligning to TRBD2. This CDR3 spans 17 amino acids. Per germline, CDR1 ENHRY and CDR2 SYGVKD. The CDR3 is CASSESISSGGLGEQFF. As DNA, the CDR3 is TGTGCCAGCAGTGAGTCGATTTCCAGCGGGGGATTGGGTGAGCAGTTCTTC.

On this clonotype: A read error may produce the germline difference seen at one junction end. The chain combines TRBV6-6 with TRBJ2-1; either TRBD1 or TRBD2 may fit D (5 bases each). Germline loops: CDR1 MNHNY, CDR2 SVGAGI (reference sequence). This CDR3 is built from 15 residues. This chain's CDR3 is CTRSHGTYTLDEQFF. The CDR3 DNA reads TGTACCAGGAGTCATGGGACCTATACCTTAGACGAGCAGTTCTTC.

In the case of this clonotype: One end of the junction does not line up with germline, which may come from a read error. V gene TRBV6-2 or TRBV6-3 combines with J gene TRBJ2-2; D perhaps matches TRBD2 (5 bases). CDR3 length: 17 amino acids. CDR1 is MNHEY, CDR2 SVGEGT, per germline. The CDR3 region has the DNA TGTGCCAGTAGTTACGGTACCGGGAAAGGCCGAACCGGGGAGCTGGTTTTT. This gives the protein CASSYGTGKGRTGELVF.

Concerning this clonotype: The final CDR3 position lacks the conserved phenylalanine or tryptophan, pointing to a likely read error. The rearrangement uses TRBV5-1 and TRBJ1-6; a weak D match, TRBD1 (5 bases). Germline values: CDR1 SGHRS, CDR2 YFSETQ. This CDR3 spans 15 amino acids. V was shortened by 1 base and J by 5 bases, with 10 bases between the two germline ends. CDR3 amino acids: CASSLSGGDNSPLHY. In DNA, the CDR3 is TGCGCCAGCAGCTTGTCCGGGGGTGATAATTCACCCCTCCACTAT.

CDR3 DNA: TGTGCCAGCAGCCGCCAACCTAAGATAGGTTCATGGGCCAACGAGGGGACCCAGTACTTC. Translation: CASSRQPKIGSWANEGTQYF. This rearrangement joins TRBV28 to TRBJ2-5, with D possibly being TRBD2 (5 bases). The CDR3 is 20 amino acids. V was shortened by 6 bases and J by 7 bases, with 36 bases between the two germline ends. Germline CDR1 is MDHEN and CDR2 is SYDVKM.

The count of this clonotype is one. The chain combines TRBV6-1 with TRBJ2-7; 15 bases are a match to TRBD2. Germline-derived CDR1 and CDR2 are MNHNS and SASEGT. Unmatched junction bases numbered 13, after V lost 11 bases and J lost 5 bases. This CDR3 has 16 amino acids. CDR3 loop: CACGPQGLAGGDEQYF. The CDR3 DNA reads as TGTGCCTGCGGTCCCCAGGGACTAGCGGGAGGCGACGAGCAGTACTTC.

The chain has TRBV29-1 and TRBJ2-3; 10 nucleotides line up with TRBD2. Germline CDR1 is SQVTM and CDR2 is ANQGSEA. With 3 bases clipped from V and 4 bases from J, the junction kept 7 bases outside the gene matches. CDR3 length: 15 amino acids. The CDR3 region is CSVELLAGTADTQYF. The CDR3 DNA follows: TGCAGCGTTGAGTTACTAGCGGGGACCGCAGATACGCAGTATTTT.

This clonotype was counted at least ten times. The chain couples TRBV12-3 or TRBV12-4 to TRBJ2-3, with TRBD2 identical over 9 bases. The CDR3 length is 14 residues. After removal of 5 bases from V and 4 bases from J, the junction contained 4 bases not matched to a gene. CDR3: CASSAVAGADTQYF. CDR3 sequence (DNA): TGTGCCAGCAGTGCCGTAGCGGGAGCAGATACGCAGTATTTT.

Note on this clonotype: The junction does not match germline at one end; this may be a read error. The chain joins TRBV13 to TRBJ2-1, with a weak D call TRBD1 (5 bases). The CDR3 consists of 16 residues. The germline gives CDR1 PRHDT, CDR2 FYEKMQ (reference sequence). CDR3 sequence: CAGSSLGATSYNEQFF. The CDR3 DNA is TGTGCCGGCAGCTCCTTAGGGGCCACCTCCTACAACGAGCAGTTCTTC.

As concerns this clonotype: A much larger clone differs by one base, so this may be a read error. The chain combines TRBV5-4 with TRBJ1-2; weak D call: TRBD1 (5 bases). This CDR3 comprises 13 residues. Trimming shortened V by 3 bases and J by 6 bases, and 12 bases separated the two germline ends. Germline V gene sequence: CDR1 SGHNT, CDR2 YYREEE (reference sequence). DNA of the CDR3: TGTGCCAGCAGCTCGACAGCGGGGGATGGCTACACCTTC. As protein: CASSSTAGDGYTF.

Of note for this clonotype: This likely comes from a read error, as the CDR3 has no conserved phenylalanine or tryptophan at its end. This chain joins TRBV11-2 and TRBJ1-5; possibly TRBD1 or TRBD2 for D (6 bases each). Near its end, the DNA agrees better with TRBJ2-3, so the J call may be wrong. Germline CDR1 reads SGHAT; CDR2 reads FQNNGV. This CDR3 spans 15 amino acids. CDR3 residues: CASSLEMGGNRPQYS. The CDR3, as DNA: TGTGCCAGCAGCTTAGAGATGGGGGGCAATCGGCCCCAGTATTCT.

At least ten counts were recorded for this clonotype. The rearrangement uses TRBV5-4 and TRBJ2-1; 9 bases are a match to TRBD2. Germline CDR1 is SGHNT and CDR2 is YYREEE (reference sequence). V trimming: 0 bases; J trimming: 6 bases; junction bases outside the gene matches: 7. The CDR3 is 16 residues long. The CDR3 bases are TGTGCCAGCAGCTTGGGACTAGCGGTAAAGAGCAATGAGCAGTTCTTC. Amino acid sequence: CASSLGLAVKSNEQFF.

As to this clonotype: Likely a read error: the CDR3 ends without its conserved phenylalanine or tryptophan. The chain links TRBV6-2 or TRBV6-3 to TRBJ2-7, with D uncertain. Germline-derived CDR1 and CDR2 are MNHEY and SVGEGT. The CDR3 is 14 residues long. The V gene lost 6 bases and the J gene lost 5 bases, with 17 bases spanning the gap. The CDR3 nucleotides read TGTGCCAGCAGATGGGAAGGAGCCGTGGACGAGCAGTACTTA. Protein product: CASRWEGAVDEQYL.